Below, 9 T cell receptor beta chains from the same sample are listed, as sequenced in a study of blood T cell repertoires in COVID-19. Profiling relied on immunoSEQ multiplex PCR, and the TCRdb table lists in-frame clones only, not all of them. This table has under 60,000 clones, about 80% appearing once. The sample was peripheral blood. Receptors were obtained from a man in his 60s with acute or convalescent COVID-19.

The count of this clone is one. CDR3: CAIRGVQGVTEAFF. CDR3 sequence (DNA): TGTGCCATCAGGGGGGTACAGGGGGTGACTGAAGCTTTCTTT. This chain links TRBV10-3 with TRBJ1-1; 8 bases map to TRBD1. This CDR3 is built from 14 residues. Per germline, CDR1 ENHRY and CDR2 SYGVKD. V lost 6 bases and J lost 5; bases outside the gene matches: 8.

This CDR3 reads CASSRGRDTDTQYF. In DNA form, the CDR3 reads TGTGCCAGCAGCCGGGGAAGGGACACAGATACGCAGTATTTT. The chain joins TRBV7-9 to TRBJ2-3; D perhaps matches TRBD2 (5 bases). Germline lookup yields CDR1 SEHNR and CDR2 FQNEAQ (reference sequence). This CDR3 is 14 amino acids long. Trimming cost V 5 bases and J 2 bases, with 11 bases left between them.

The J gene is TRBJ1-2, the V gene TRBV21-1; the table names TRBD1, a call not compared with the DNA. TRBV21-1 is a pseudogene. This CDR3 contains 14 residues. In DNA form, the CDR3 reads TGTGCCAGCAGCAGAAGGCAGGCAGGCTATGGCTACACCTTC. Translation: CASSRRQAGYGYTF.

The chain is built from TRBV5-1 and TRBJ1-1; 8 positions match TRBD1. The CDR3 covers 14 residues. Germline V gene lookup returns CDR1 SGHRS and CDR2 YFSETQ. J gave up 1 base and V 5 bases, and 4 bases lay outside the gene matches. CDR3 residues: CASRGQGANTEAFF. The CDR3 DNA follows: TGCGCCAGCAGAGGGCAGGGGGCGAACACTGAAGCTTTCTTT.

The V gene is TRBV4-3, the J gene TRBJ2-2; TRBD2 agrees at 16 bases. V was clipped by 3 bases and J by 6 bases; unmatched bases: 7. Germline V lookup: CDR1 LGHNA, CDR2 YSLEER. The CDR3 consists of 18 residues. CDR3 sequence: CASSHAGLAGGPAGELFF. The CDR3 DNA reads as TGCGCCAGCAGCCACGCGGGACTAGCGGGGGGGCCTGCCGGGGAGCTGTTTTTT.

The chain joins TRBV5-6 to TRBJ2-7, with a possible D match to TRBD1 (6 bases). Trimming stripped 2 bases from V and 2 bases from J, with 11 bases between. Per the germline V gene, CDR1 is SGHDT and CDR2 is YYEEEE. CDR3 size: 14 residues. The chain's CDR3 is CASSFLQGTYEQYF. CDR3 coding DNA: TGTGCCAGCAGCTTTTTACAGGGCACCTACGAGCAGTACTTC.

V and J are TRBV24-1 and TRBJ1-5; perhaps TRBD1 as D (6 bases). Trimming removed 3 bases from V and 9 bases from J, with 14 bases in between. This CDR3 comprises 14 residues. The V gene's germline CDR1 is KGHDR and CDR2 SFDVKD. The CDR3 region is CATSDPGDIGPQHF. CDR3 sequence (DNA): TGTGCCACCAGTGATCCAGGGGACATCGGGCCCCAGCATTTT.

The J gene is TRBJ2-3, the V gene TRBV7-3, with 8 positions matching TRBD1. CDR3 length: 14 amino acids. The V segment lost 7 bases and the J segment 4 bases; nucleotides outside the gene matches: 7. Per germline, CDR1 SGHTA and CDR2 FQGTGA. In nucleotides, the CDR3 is TGTGCCAGCACCTCAGGACAGGGCCCAGATACGCAGTATTTT. Its protein is CASTSGQGPDTQYF.

This chain links TRBV19 with TRBJ2-1; D may be TRBD1 (5 bases). This CDR3 has 14 residues. Germline lookup yields CDR1 LNHDA and CDR2 SQIVND (reference sequence). V was cut by 1 base and J by 2 bases, with 6 bases left in between. DNA of the CDR3: TGTGCCAGTAGTATAGGGGGCCCCTACAATGAGCAGTTCTTC. Translating it yields CASSIGGPYNEQFF.